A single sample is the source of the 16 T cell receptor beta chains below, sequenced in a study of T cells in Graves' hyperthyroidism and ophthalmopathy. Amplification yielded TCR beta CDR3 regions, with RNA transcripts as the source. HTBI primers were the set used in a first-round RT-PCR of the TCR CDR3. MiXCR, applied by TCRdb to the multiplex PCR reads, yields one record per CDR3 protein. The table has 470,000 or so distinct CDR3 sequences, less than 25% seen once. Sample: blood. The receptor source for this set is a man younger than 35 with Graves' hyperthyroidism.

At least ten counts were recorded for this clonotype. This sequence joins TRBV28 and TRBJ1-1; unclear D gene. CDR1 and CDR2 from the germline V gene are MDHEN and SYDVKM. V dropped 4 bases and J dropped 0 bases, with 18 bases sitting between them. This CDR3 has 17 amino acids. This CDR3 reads CASSSQTLGYMNTEAFF. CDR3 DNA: TGTGCCAGCAGTTCCCAAACCCTGGGCTATATGAACACTGAAGCTTTCTTT. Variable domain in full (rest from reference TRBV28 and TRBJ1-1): DVKVTQSSRYLVKRTGEKVFLECVQDMDHENMFWYRQDPGLGLRLIYFSYDVKMKEKGDIPEGYSVSREKKERFSLILESASTNQTSMYLCASSSQTLGYMNTEAFFGQGTRLTVV.

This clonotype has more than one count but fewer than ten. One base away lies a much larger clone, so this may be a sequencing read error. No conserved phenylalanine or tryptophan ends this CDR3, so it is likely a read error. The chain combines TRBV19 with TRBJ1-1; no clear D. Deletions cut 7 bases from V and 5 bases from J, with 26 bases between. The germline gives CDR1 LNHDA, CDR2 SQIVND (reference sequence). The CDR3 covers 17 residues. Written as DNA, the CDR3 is TGTGCCAGTAACCGTGGGGAGCCGGGCCCCCTTGGTACTGAAGCTTTCGTT. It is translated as CASNRGEPGPLGTEAFV.

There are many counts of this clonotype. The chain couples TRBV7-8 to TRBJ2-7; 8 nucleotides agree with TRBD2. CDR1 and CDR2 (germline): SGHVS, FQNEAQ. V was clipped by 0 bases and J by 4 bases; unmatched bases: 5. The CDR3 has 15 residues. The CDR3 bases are TGTGCCAGCAGCTTAGCATGGCGGGGGGATTACGAGCAGTACTTC. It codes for CASSLAWRGDYEQYF. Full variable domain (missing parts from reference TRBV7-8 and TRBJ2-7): GAGVSQSPRYKVAKRGQDVALRCDPISGHVSLFWYQQALGQGPEFLTYFQNEAQLDKSGLPSDRFFAERPEGSVSTLKIQRTQQEDSAVYLCASSLAWRGDYEQYFGPGTRLTVT.

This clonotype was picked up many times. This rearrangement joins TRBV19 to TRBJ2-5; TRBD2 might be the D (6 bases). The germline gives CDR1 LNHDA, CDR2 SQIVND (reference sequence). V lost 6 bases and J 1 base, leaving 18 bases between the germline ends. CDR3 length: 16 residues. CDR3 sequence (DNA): TGTGCCAGTAGCCCCTGGGGGGAGTGGGGCCAAGAGACCCAGTACTTC. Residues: CASSPWGEWGQETQYF.

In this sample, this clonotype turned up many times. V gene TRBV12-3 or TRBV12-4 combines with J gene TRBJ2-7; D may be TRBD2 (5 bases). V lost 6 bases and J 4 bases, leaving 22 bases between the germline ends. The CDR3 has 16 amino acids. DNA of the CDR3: TGTGCCAGCAGCAGCGGCCCACCGCGACACGGGTACGAGCAGTACTTC. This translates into CASSSGPPRHGYEQYF.

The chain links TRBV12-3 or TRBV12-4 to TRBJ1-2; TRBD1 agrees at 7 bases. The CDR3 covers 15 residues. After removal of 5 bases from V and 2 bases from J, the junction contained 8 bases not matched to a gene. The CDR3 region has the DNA TGTGCCAGCAGTGCATACTCGGGACAGAACTATGGCTACACCTTC. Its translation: CASSAYSGQNYGYTF.

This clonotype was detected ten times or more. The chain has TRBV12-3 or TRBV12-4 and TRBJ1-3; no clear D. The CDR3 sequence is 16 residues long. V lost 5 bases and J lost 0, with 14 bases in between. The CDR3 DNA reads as TGTGCCAGCAGTAAACTGACACCCGTCTCTGGAAACACCATATATTTT. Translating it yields CASSKLTPVSGNTIYF.

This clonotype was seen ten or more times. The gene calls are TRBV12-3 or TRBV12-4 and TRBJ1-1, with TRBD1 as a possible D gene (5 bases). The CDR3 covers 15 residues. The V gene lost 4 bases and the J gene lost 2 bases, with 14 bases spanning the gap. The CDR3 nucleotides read TGTGCCAGCAGTTACTCCCGGACAAGAAACACTGAAGCTTTCTTT. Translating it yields CASSYSRTRNTEAFF.

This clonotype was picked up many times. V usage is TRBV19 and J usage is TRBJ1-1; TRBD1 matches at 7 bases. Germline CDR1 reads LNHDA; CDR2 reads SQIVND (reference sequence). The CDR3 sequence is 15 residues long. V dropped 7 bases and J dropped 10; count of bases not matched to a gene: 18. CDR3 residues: CASIGPALDRAVAFF. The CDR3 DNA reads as TGTGCCAGTATCGGTCCAGCCCTAGACAGGGCGGTAGCTTTCTTT.

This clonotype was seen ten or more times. The CDR3 nucleotides read TGTGCCAGCAGTCCACGGGGGGGCCGAGAGACCCAGTACTTC. Its translation: CASSPRGGRETQYF. The chain is built from TRBV12-3 or TRBV12-4 and TRBJ2-5; 8 bases fit TRBD2. V was clipped by 5 bases and J by 4 bases; unmatched bases: 6. This CDR3 region has 14 residues.

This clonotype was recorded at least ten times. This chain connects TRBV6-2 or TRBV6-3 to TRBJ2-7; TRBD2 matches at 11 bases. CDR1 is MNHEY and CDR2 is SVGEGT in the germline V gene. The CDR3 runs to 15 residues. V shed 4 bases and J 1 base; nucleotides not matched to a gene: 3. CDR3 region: CASSFASGGSYEQYF. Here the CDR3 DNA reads TGTGCCAGCAGTTTTGCTAGCGGGGGGTCCTACGAGCAGTACTTC.

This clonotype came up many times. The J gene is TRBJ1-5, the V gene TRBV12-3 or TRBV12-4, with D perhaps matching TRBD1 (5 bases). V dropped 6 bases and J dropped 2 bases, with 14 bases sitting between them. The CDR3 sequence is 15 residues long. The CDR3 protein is CASSPGGDGNQPQHF. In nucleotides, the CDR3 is TGTGCCAGCAGCCCTGGGGGGGACGGCAATCAGCCCCAGCATTTT.

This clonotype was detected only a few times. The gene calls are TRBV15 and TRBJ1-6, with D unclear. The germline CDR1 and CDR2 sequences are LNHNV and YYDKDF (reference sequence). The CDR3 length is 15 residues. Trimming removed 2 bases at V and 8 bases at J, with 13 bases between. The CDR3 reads CATSRRREGYSPLHF. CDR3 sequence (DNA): TGTGCCACCAGCAGACGCCGGGAAGGTTATTCACCCCTCCACTTT.

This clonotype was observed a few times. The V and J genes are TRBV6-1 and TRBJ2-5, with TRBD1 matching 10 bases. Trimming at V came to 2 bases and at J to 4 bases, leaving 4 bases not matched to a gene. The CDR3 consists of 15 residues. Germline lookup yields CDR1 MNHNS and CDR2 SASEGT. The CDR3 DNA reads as TGTGCCAGCAGTGAATCGACAGGGGGCGTAGAGACCCAGTACTTC. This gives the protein CASSESTGGVETQYF.

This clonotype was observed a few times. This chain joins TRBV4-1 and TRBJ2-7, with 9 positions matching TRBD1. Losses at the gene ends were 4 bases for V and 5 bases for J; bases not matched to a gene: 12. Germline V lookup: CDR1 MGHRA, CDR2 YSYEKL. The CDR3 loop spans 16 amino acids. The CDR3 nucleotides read TGCGCCAGCAGCCGGGGAGCGACAGGGGGGATCCACGAGCAGTACTTC. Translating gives CASSRGATGGIHEQYF.

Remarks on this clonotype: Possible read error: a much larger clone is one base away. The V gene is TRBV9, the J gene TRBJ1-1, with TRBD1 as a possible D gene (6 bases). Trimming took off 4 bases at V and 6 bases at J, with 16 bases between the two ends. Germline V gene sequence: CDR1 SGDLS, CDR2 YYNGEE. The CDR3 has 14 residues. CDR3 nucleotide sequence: TGTGCCAGCAGCCCTGGGAGGGGGAGCTCTGAAGCTTTCTTT. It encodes CASSPGRGSSEAFF.